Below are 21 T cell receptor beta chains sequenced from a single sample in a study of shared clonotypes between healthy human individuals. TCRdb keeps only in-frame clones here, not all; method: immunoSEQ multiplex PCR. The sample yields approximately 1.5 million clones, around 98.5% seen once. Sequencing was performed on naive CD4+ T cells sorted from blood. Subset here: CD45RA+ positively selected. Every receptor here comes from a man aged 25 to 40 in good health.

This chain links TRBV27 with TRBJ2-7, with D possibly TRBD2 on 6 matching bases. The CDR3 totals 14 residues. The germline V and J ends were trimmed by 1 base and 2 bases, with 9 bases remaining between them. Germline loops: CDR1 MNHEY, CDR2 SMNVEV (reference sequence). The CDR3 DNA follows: TGTGCCAGCAGTTTATGGGACTCGACCTACGAGCAGTACTTC. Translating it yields CASSLWDSTYEQYF.

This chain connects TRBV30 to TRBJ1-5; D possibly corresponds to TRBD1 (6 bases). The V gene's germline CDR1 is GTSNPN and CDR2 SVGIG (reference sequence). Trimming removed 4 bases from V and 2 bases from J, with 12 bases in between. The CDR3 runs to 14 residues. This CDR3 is CAWTQGRRNQPQHF. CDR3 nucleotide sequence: TGTGCCTGGACTCAGGGGCGCCGCAATCAGCCCCAGCATTTT.

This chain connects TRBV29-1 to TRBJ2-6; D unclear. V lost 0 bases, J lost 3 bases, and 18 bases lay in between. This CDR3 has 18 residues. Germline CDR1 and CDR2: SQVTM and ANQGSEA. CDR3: CSVEDPSPVEDGANVLTF. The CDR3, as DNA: TGCAGCGTTGAAGATCCCTCGCCTGTTGAGGATGGGGCCAACGTCCTGACTTTC. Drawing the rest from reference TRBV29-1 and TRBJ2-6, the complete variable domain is SAVISQKPSRDICQRGTSLTIQCQVDSQVTMMFWYRQQPGQSLTLIATANQGSEATYESGFVIDKFPISRPNLTFSTLTVSNMSPEDSSIYLCSVEDPSPVEDGANVLTFGAGSRLTVL.

CDR3 protein: CAIMRGGEGYEQYF. DNA of the CDR3: TGTGCCATCATGCGGGGGGGAGAGGGCTACGAGCAGTACTTC. This chain uses TRBV10-3 with TRBJ2-7, with 9 nucleotides matching TRBD2. V lost 7 bases to trimming and J lost 3 bases; unmatched junction nucleotides: 7. The CDR3 consists of 14 residues. From germline, CDR1 is ENHRY and CDR2 SYGVKD.

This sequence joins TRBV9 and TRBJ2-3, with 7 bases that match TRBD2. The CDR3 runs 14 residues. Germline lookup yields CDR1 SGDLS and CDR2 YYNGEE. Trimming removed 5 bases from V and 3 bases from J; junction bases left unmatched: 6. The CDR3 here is CASSTSAKTDTQYF. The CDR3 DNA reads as TGTGCCAGCAGTACTAGCGCCAAAACAGATACGCAGTATTTT.

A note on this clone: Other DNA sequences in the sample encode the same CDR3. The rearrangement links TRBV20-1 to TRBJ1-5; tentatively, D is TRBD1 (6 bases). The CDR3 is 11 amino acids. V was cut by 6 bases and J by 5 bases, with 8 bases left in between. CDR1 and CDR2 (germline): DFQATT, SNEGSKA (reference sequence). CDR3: CSARGDQPQHF. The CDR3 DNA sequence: TGCAGTGCAAGGGGGGATCAGCCCCAGCATTTT.

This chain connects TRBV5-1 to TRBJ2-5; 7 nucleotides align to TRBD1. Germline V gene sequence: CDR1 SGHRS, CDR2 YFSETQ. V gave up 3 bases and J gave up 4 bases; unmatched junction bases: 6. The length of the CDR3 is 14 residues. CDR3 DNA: TGCGCCAGCAGCTCAGGGGGAGTGAGAGAGACCCAGTACTTC. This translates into CASSSGGVRETQYF.

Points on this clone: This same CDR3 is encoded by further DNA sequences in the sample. CDR3 amino acids: CASSSRTDTGELFF. Here the CDR3 DNA reads TGCGCCAGCAGCTCGCGGACGGACACCGGGGAGCTGTTTTTT. The chain links TRBV5-1 to TRBJ2-2; no definite D call. There are 14 residues in the CDR3. V was clipped by 3 bases and J by 3 bases, with 9 bases between them. Germline CDR1 SGHRS, CDR2 YFSETQ.

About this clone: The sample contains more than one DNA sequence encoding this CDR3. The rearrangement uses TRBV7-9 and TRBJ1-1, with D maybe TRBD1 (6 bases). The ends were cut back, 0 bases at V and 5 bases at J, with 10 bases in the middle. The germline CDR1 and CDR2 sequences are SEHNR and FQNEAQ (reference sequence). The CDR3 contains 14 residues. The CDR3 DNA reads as TGTGCCAGCAGCTTAGCGCGAGGGGGGACTGAAGCTTTCTTT. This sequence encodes CASSLARGGTEAFF. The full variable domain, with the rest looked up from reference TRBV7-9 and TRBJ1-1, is DTGVSQNPRHKITKRGQNVTFRCDPISEHNRLYWYRQTLGQGPEFLTYFQNEAQLEKSRLLSDRFSAERPKGSFSTLEIQRTEQGDSAMYLCASSLARGGTEAFFGQGTRLTVV.

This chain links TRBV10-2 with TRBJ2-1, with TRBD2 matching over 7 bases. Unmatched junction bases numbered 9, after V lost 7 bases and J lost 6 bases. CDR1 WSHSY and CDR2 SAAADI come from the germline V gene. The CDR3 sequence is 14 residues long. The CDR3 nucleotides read TGCGCCAGCACTAGAGGACTAGACGCCAATGAGCAGTTCTTC. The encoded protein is CASTRGLDANEQFF.

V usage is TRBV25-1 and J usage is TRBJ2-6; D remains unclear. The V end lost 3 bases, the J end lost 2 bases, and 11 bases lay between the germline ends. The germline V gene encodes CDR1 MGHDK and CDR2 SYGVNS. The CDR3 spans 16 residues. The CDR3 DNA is TGTGCCAGCAGTGACCTCGTATTAACTGGGGCCAACGTCCTGACTTTC. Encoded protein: CASSDLVLTGANVLTF.

The CDR3 loop reads CASSSAGGSFYEQYF. The CDR3 nucleotides are TGCGCCAGCAGTTCAGCGGGAGGGTCGTTCTACGAGCAGTACTTC. The V call is TRBV10-1, the J call TRBJ2-7; 10 bases match TRBD2. This CDR3 is 15 amino acids long. J was trimmed by 3 bases and V by 5 bases; bases with no gene match: 7. Germline V gene sequence: CDR1 WNHNN, CDR2 SYGVQD (reference sequence).

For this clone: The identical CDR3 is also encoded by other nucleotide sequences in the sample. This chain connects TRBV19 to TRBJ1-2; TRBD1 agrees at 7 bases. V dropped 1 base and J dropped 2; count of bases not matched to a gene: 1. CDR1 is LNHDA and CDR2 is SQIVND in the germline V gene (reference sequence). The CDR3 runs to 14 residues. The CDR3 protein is CASSIGQGNYGYTF. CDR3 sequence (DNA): TGTGCCAGTAGTATAGGACAGGGCAACTATGGCTACACCTTC.

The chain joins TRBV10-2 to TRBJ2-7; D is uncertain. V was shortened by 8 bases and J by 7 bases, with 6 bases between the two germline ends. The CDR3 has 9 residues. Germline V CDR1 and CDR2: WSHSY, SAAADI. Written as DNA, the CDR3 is TGCGCCAGCTCTCTGGAGCAGTACTTC. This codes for CASSLEQYF.

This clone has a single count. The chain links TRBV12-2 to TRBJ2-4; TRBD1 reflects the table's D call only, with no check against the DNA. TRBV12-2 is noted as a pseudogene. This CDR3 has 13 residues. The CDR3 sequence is CASRSGQKNIQYF. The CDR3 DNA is TGTGCAAGTCGCTCCGGACAGAAAAACATTCAGTACTTC.

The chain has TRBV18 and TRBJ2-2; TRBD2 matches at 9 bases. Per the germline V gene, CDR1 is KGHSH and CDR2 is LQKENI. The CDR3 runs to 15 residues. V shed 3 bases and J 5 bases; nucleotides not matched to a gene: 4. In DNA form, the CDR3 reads TGTGCCAGCTCACCGGCTAGCGGGAAAACCGGGGAGCTGTTTTTT. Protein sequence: CASSPASGKTGELFF.

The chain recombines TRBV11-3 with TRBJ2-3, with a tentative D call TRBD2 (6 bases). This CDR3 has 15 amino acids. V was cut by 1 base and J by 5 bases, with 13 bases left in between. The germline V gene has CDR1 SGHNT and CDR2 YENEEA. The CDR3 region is CASSLGVSGQDTQYF. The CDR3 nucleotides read TGTGCCAGCAGCTTAGGGGTTAGCGGTCAAGATACGCAGTATTTT.

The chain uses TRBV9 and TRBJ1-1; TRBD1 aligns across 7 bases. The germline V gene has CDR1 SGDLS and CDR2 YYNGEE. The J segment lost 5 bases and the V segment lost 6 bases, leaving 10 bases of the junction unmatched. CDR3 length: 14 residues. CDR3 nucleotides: TGTGCCAGCACTGCAGGGGGTGTGGGGACTGAAGCTTTCTTT. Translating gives CASTAGGVGTEAFF. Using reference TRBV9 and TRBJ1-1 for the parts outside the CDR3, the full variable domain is DSGVTQTPKHLITATGQRVTLRCSPRSGDLSVYWYQQSLDQGLQFLIQYYNGEERAKGNILERFSAQQFPDLHSELNLSSLELGDSALYFCASTAGGVGTEAFFGQGTRLTVV.

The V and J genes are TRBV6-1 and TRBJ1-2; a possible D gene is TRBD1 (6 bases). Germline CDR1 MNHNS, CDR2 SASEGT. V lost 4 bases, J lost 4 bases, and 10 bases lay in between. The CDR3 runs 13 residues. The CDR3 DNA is TGTGCCAGCAGTGGGTTACAGGGCTATGGCTACACCTTC. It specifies CASSGLQGYGYTF.

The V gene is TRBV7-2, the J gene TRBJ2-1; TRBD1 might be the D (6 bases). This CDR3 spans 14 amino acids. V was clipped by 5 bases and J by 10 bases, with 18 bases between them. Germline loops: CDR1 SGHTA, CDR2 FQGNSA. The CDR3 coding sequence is TGTGCCAGCAGCCCTGCACGGACAGTATCCGAGCAGTTCTTC. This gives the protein CASSPARTVSEQFF. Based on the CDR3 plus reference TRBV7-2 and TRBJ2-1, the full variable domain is GAGVSQSPSNKVTEKGKDVELRCDPISGHTALYWYRQSLGQGLEFLIYFQGNSAPDKSGLPSDRFSAERTGGSVSTLTIQRTQQEDSAVYLCASSPARTVSEQFFGPGTRLTVL.

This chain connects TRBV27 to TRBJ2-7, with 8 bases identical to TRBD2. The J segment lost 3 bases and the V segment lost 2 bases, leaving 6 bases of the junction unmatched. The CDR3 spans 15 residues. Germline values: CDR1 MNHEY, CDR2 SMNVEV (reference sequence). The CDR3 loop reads CASSLLAGGHYEQYF. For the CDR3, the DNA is TGTGCCAGCAGTTTACTCGCGGGAGGCCACTACGAGCAGTACTTC.